These 25 T cell receptor beta chains came from one sample sequenced in a study of identical twins. TCRdb re-derived calls from the 5' RACE reads in MiXCR, one entry per CDR3 protein. The sample has 200,000 to 250,000 distinct CDR3 sequences, around 7% seen once. These data also featured in a second study, about yellow fever vaccine responses in identical twins.

The sample taken for sequencing was memory (CD45RO+) T cells sorted from blood. The receptors were gathered from a woman under 30 in good health.

Ten or more counts support this clonotype. This sequence joins TRBV28 and TRBJ2-3, with 8 positions matching TRBD1. CDR3 length equals 15 residues. The trim removed 5 bases at V and 3 bases at J, leaving 7 bases unmatched. CDR1 and CDR2 from the germline V gene are MDHEN and SYDVKM. This CDR3 is CASSKTGGMTDTQYF. In nucleotides, the CDR3 is TGTGCCAGCAGTAAAACAGGGGGAATGACAGATACGCAGTATTTT.

This clonotype was detected ten times or more. This rearrangement joins TRBV5-1 to TRBJ2-3; D unresolved. Germline CDR1 is SGHRS and CDR2 is YFSETQ. V was cut by 3 bases and J by 0 bases, with 8 bases left in between. CDR3 length: 14 amino acids. The DNA for the CDR3 is TGCGCCAGCAGCTGGAAGGACAGCACAGATACGCAGTATTTT. Translating gives CASSWKDSTDTQYF.

In its sample, this clonotype was seen many times. The rearrangement links TRBV11-2 to TRBJ2-1; 10 bases fit TRBD2. Germline V gene data show CDR1 as SGHAT and CDR2 as FQNNGV. The J segment lost 11 bases and the V segment lost 0 bases, leaving 7 bases of the junction unmatched. The CDR3 spans 15 residues. CDR3 amino acids: CASSLDRVAGGQQFF. The CDR3 nucleotides are TGTGCCAGCAGCTTAGATCGGGTAGCGGGGGGCCAGCAGTTCTTC.

This sequence joins TRBV9 and TRBJ2-7, with a possible D match to TRBD2 (6 bases). CDR3 size: 15 residues. V lost 3 bases and J 3 bases, leaving 16 bases between the germline ends. The germline CDR1 and CDR2 sequences are SGDLS and YYNGEE. The DNA for the CDR3 is TGTGCCAGCAGCGCCTCCGGGACTGGTCTCTACGAGCAGTACTTC. This translates into CASSASGTGLYEQYF.

This clonotype occurred a few times. This chain links TRBV11-2 with TRBJ2-7, with D tentatively TRBD1 or TRBD2 (5 bases each). Trimming removed 2 bases at V and 5 bases at J, with 10 bases between. The CDR3 sequence is 13 residues long. The V gene's germline CDR1 is SGHAT and CDR2 FQNNGV. The CDR3 is CASSLSLGDEQYV. The CDR3 coding sequence is TGTGCCAGCAGCTTATCCCTGGGGGACGAGCAGTACGTC.

This clonotype was counted between two and nine times. The chain employs TRBV5-1 and TRBJ2-3, with no clear D. CDR3 length: 16 residues. Trimming stripped 1 base from V and 2 bases from J, with 14 bases between. Germline V CDR1 and CDR2: SGHRS, YFSETQ. The CDR3 here is CASSLSDGYPTDTQYF. The CDR3 DNA reads TGCGCCAGCAGCTTGTCTGACGGCTATCCCACAGATACGCAGTATTTT.

This clonotype has at least ten counts. The rearrangement uses TRBV20-1 and TRBJ2-5; D unclear. V was cut by 0 bases and J by 4 bases, with 9 bases left in between. This CDR3 has 13 residues. Per germline, CDR1 DFQATT and CDR2 SNEGSKA (reference sequence). CDR3 protein: CSARDWTRETQYF. Here the CDR3 DNA reads TGCAGTGCTAGAGACTGGACCCGAGAGACCCAGTACTTC.

This clonotype was counted a few times. The chain recombines TRBV10-3 with TRBJ2-2, with 9 positions matching TRBD2. Looked up from germline, CDR1 is ENHRY and CDR2 is SYGVKD. Trimming took 6 bases from V and 7 from J; bases not matched to a gene: 6. There are 14 residues in the CDR3. CDR3 in DNA: TGTGCCATCAGGGAGCGGGGGGCGCGCGGGGAGCTGTTTTTT. Amino acids: CAIRERGARGELFF.

V gene TRBV28 combines with J gene TRBJ2-7, with 7 bases identical to TRBD1. The CDR3 runs to 13 residues. V was clipped by 5 bases and J by 8 bases; unmatched bases: 9. The germline V gene encodes CDR1 MDHEN and CDR2 SYDVKM. CDR3 DNA: TGTGCCAGCAGTACACGGACAGGTTTTAAGCAGTACGTC. It codes for CASSTRTGFKQYV.

This clonotype was recorded at least ten times. The chain uses TRBV28 and TRBJ2-1, with unresolved D. Germline loops: CDR1 MDHEN, CDR2 SYDVKM. The CDR3 spans 13 residues. V gave up 6 bases and J gave up 10 bases, with 16 bases separating them. The CDR3 sequence: CASRRRSNREQFF. The CDR3 DNA reads TGTGCCAGCAGGAGGCGATCAAATCGGGAGCAGTTCTTC.

This clonotype was counted at least ten times. The chain carries TRBV29-1 and TRBJ1-2, with 8 bases fitting TRBD1. This CDR3 is built from 14 residues. The ends lost 4 bases at V and 7 bases at J; junction bases unmatched: 11. The V gene's germline CDR1 is SQVTM and CDR2 ANQGSEA. This CDR3 is CSVVGGQGPSGYTF. The CDR3 DNA reads as TGCAGCGTTGTCGGTGGACAGGGCCCTTCTGGCTACACCTTC. The variable domain in full, with the rest retrieved from reference TRBV29-1 and TRBJ1-2, is SAVISQKPSRDICQRGTSLTIQCQVDSQVTMMFWYRQQPGQSLTLIATANQGSEATYESGFVIDKFPISRPNLTFSTLTVSNMSPEDSSIYLCSVVGGQGPSGYTFGSGTRLTVV.

The V call is TRBV6-1, the J call TRBJ1-1; D gene uncertain. Per the germline V gene, CDR1 is MNHNS and CDR2 is SASEGT. V lost 2 bases to trimming and J lost 10 bases, with 14 bases between them. The CDR3 contains 13 residues. CDR3 amino acids: CASSEPSYRRAFF. The DNA for the CDR3 is TGTGCCAGCAGTGAACCCTCGTACAGACGAGCTTTCTTT.

This clonotype was detected ten times or more. V gene TRBV20-1 combines with J gene TRBJ2-1; D remains ambiguous. Trimming stripped 0 bases from V and 13 bases from J, with 13 bases between. Germline V gene lookup returns CDR1 DFQATT and CDR2 SNEGSKA (reference sequence). The CDR3 runs 12 residues. The CDR3 DNA follows: TGCAGTGCTAGAGATCTCTCATTACTACAGTTCTTC. Amino acid sequence: CSARDLSLLQFF.

The V gene is TRBV7-8, the J gene TRBJ2-3; the D is unclear. The CDR3 extends over 15 amino acids. The germline V and J ends were trimmed by 1 base and 4 bases, with 12 bases remaining between them. Germline V gives CDR1 SGHVS, CDR2 FQNEAQ. The CDR3 DNA follows: TGTGCCAGCAGCTTAGGTGTTGCTATTCCAGATACGCAGTATTTT. This translates into CASSLGVAIPDTQYF. Supplemented by reference TRBV7-8 and TRBJ2-3, the full variable domain reads GAGVSQSPRYKVAKRGQDVALRCDPISGHVSLFWYQQALGQGPEFLTYFQNEAQLDKSGLPSDRFFAERPEGSVSTLKIQRTQQEDSAVYLCASSLGVAIPDTQYFGPGTRLTVL.

V gene TRBV2 combines with J gene TRBJ2-5; TRBD2 might be the D (5 bases). V lost 2 bases to trimming and J lost 1 base, with 8 bases between them. Looked up from germline, CDR1 is SNHLY and CDR2 is FYNNEI. This CDR3 has 14 amino acids. The CDR3 bases are TGTGCCAGCAGTGAATGGCGGGTCCAAGAGACCCAGTACTTC. It encodes CASSEWRVQETQYF.

This clonotype was counted ten times or more. The chain couples TRBV18 to TRBJ1-2, with a possible D match to TRBD1 (6 bases). Trimming took 5 bases from V and 3 from J, leaving 13 bases between them. This CDR3 region has 14 residues. Per germline, CDR1 KGHSH and CDR2 LQKENI. The CDR3 coding sequence is TGTGCCAGCTCATCAACACAGGGTGACTATGGCTACACCTTC. Translation: CASSSTQGDYGYTF.

The chain joins TRBV20-1 to TRBJ2-1; unclear D gene. The CDR3 totals 16 residues. From germline, CDR1 is DFQATT and CDR2 SNEGSKA (reference sequence). V was trimmed by 5 bases and J by 0 bases, leaving 17 bases between them. The CDR3 sequence is CSAPRTPNLSYNEQFF. The CDR3 DNA reads as TGCAGTGCTCCACGTACTCCTAACCTCTCCTACAATGAGCAGTTCTTC.

A few counts support this clonotype. The V gene is TRBV6-1, the J gene TRBJ2-1; tentative D call: TRBD1 (6 bases). The germline V gene encodes CDR1 MNHNS and CDR2 SASEGT. Trimming took 6 bases from V and 6 from J, leaving 15 bases between them. The CDR3 spans 14 residues. The CDR3 protein is CASSSPGASNEQFF. The CDR3 nucleotides read TGTGCCAGCAGCTCTCCAGGGGCGAGCAATGAGCAGTTCTTC.

Of note for this clonotype: This may arise from a read error, as a much more abundant clone is one base away. The chain is built from TRBV20-1 and TRBJ2-3, with 7 bases matching TRBD2. This CDR3 spans 16 amino acids. Germline-derived CDR1 and CDR2 are DFQATT and SNEGSKA (reference sequence). Trimming cost V 5 bases and J 3 bases; bases outside gene matches: 14. Written as DNA, the CDR3 is TGCAGTGCTGGAGCTACGACTAGCAGGATTACAGATACGCAGTATTTT. Encoded protein: CSAGATTSRITDTQYF.

The chain combines TRBV20-1 with TRBJ2-5; D not resolved. Trimming pared 0 bases from V and 6 bases from J, leaving 5 bases between. This CDR3 has 11 amino acids. In germline, CDR1 is DFQATT, CDR2 SNEGSKA (reference sequence). CDR3 sequence: CSARDLKTQYF. The DNA for the CDR3 is TGCAGTGCTAGAGATCTCAAGACCCAGTACTTC.

In this sample, this clonotype turned up many times. V gene TRBV5-1 combines with J gene TRBJ2-4; no firm D call. Germline V CDR1 and CDR2: SGHRS, YFSETQ. Trimming cost V 0 bases and J 3 bases, with 7 bases left between them. The CDR3 contains 14 residues. CDR3 nucleotides: TGCGCCAGCAGCTTGGCAGGATTCAAAAACATTCAGTACTTC. Protein sequence: CASSLAGFKNIQYF.

At least ten counts were recorded for this clonotype. The chain combines TRBV5-1 with TRBJ2-1; no reliable D call. The germline V gene encodes CDR1 SGHRS and CDR2 YFSETQ. There are 15 residues in the CDR3. The V end lost 4 bases, the J end lost 3 bases, and 14 bases lay between the germline ends. The CDR3 reads CASSAGRNHYNEQFF. The DNA of the CDR3 is TGCGCCAGCAGCGCCGGACGGAACCACTACAATGAGCAGTTCTTC.

The J gene is TRBJ2-4, the V gene TRBV5-1, with 14 positions matching TRBD2. Germline-derived CDR1 and CDR2 are SGHRS and YFSETQ. The CDR3 has 17 amino acids. With V trimmed by 4 bases and J by 5 bases, 8 bases remained unmatched. The CDR3 here is CASSMGLAGVVENIQYF. The CDR3 nucleotides are TGCGCCAGCAGCATGGGACTAGCGGGAGTAGTAGAAAACATTCAGTACTTC.

To note about this clonotype: This may stem from a read error, because a much larger clone lies one nucleotide away. Here the CDR3 DNA reads TGCGCCAACCAGTCTGCTGGTAGCTCCTACAATGAGCAGTTCTTC. Encoded protein: CANQSAGSSYNEQFF. This sequence joins TRBV5-1 and TRBJ2-1; D ambiguous. Per the germline V gene, CDR1 is SGHRS and CDR2 is YFSETQ. The V end was cut by 9 bases, the J end by 0 bases, with 16 bases between. The CDR3 is made up of 15 amino acids.

This clonotype has ten or more counts. V is TRBV28 and J is TRBJ1-2; 7 nucleotides line up with TRBD1. This CDR3 spans 13 amino acids. Germline V gives CDR1 MDHEN, CDR2 SYDVKM. The V segment lost 7 bases and the J segment 3 bases; nucleotides outside the gene matches: 5. CDR3: CASISTGDYGYTF. The CDR3 region has the DNA TGTGCCAGCATCAGCACAGGGGACTATGGCTACACCTTC.